This TCR beta chain derives from a study of brain T cells in children with intractable seizures. Only in-frame clones appear in the TCRdb table, and some are missing; sequencing was by immunoSEQ multiplex PCR. The sample consists of thousands of clones, around 69% of them appearing once. Germline CDR1 and CDR2: GTSNPN and SVGIG (reference sequence). This CDR3 contains 14 residues. Losses at the gene ends were 2 bases for V and 1 base for J; bases not matched to a gene: 2. The sequenced cases were selected for having the highest brain T cell transcript signatures. The source was resected brain tissue, collected at surgery. The chain combines TRBV30 with TRBJ2-3, with 8 positions matching TRBD2. This clonotype was sampled from a girl aged 2-15 years with Rasmussen encephalitis and intractable seizures. Here the CDR3 DNA reads TGTGCCTGGAGTCTGACTAGCGGCACAGATACGCAGTATTTT. As protein: CAWSLTSGTDTQYF.